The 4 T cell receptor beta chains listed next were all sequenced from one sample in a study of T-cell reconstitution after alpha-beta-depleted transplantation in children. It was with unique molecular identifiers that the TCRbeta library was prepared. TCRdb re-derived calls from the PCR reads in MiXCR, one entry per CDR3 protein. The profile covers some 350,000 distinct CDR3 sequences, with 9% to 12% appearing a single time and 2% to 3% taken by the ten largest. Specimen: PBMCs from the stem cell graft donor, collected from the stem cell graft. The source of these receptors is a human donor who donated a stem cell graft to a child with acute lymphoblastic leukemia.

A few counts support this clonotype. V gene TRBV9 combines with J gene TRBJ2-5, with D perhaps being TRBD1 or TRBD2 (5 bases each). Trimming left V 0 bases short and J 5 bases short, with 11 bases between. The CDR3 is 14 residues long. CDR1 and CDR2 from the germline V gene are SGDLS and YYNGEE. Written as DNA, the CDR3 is TGTGCCAGCAGCGTAGGGGCAGGGACGGAGACCCAGTACTTC. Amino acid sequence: CASSVGAGTETQYF.

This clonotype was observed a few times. CDR3 sequence (DNA): TGTGCCAGCAACAACCCCGGGAGTCTCTTTCTGGAGACCCAGTACTTC. It translates to CASNNPGSLFLETQYF. The V gene is TRBV12-3 or TRBV12-4, the J gene TRBJ2-5, with D perhaps TRBD2 (6 bases). The CDR3 is 16 residues long. Deletions cut 7 bases from V and 5 bases from J, with 23 bases between.

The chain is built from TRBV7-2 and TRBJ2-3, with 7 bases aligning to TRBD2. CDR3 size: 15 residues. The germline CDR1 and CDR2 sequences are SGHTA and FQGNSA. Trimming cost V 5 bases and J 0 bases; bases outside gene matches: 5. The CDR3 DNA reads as TGTGCCAGCAGCCCTAGCGGAACTAGCACAGATACGCAGTATTTT. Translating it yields CASSPSGTSTDTQYF.

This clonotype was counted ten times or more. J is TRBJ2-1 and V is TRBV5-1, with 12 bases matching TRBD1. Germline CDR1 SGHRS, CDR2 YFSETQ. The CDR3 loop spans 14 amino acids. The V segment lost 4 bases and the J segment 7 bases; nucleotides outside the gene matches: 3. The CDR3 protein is CASSQGQGANEQFF. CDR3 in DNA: TGCGCCAGCAGCCAGGGACAGGGGGCGAATGAGCAGTTCTTC.